The clone carrying this T cell receptor (beta chain) came up once. These data belong to a study of blood T cell repertoires in COVID-19. Study-level information: Researchers got acute and convalescent COVID-19 samples from the United States, Italy and Spain. In each case, the material was cDNA or gDNA derived from T cells, B-cell-depleted T cells, or PBMCs.

TCRdb keeps only in-frame clones here, not all; method: immunoSEQ multiplex PCR. This sample has a few hundred thousand clones, with around 89% found just once. Across under 25 US areas, participants ranged in age from roughly 18 to 95 years. This clonotype was sampled from a woman in her late teens or twenties with acute COVID-19. Sequenced: PBMCs or T cells enriched from blood (not recorded which).

CDR3 sequence: CASSLGLAGGGNEQFF. CDR3 sequence (DNA): TGTGCCAGCAGCTTGGGACTAGCGGGAGGCGGCAATGAGCAGTTCTTC. The J gene is TRBJ2-1, the V gene TRBV5-4, with 13 bases lining up with TRBD2. Germline V gene data show CDR1 as SGHNT and CDR2 as YYREEE (reference sequence). V shed 0 bases and J 6 bases; nucleotides not matched to a gene: 3. This CDR3 region has 16 residues.